This record looks at one TCR beta chain sequence and its context. Its antigen remains unknown. This entry comes from a study of shared clonotypes between healthy human individuals. Study observations and caveats: Clonotypes shared by all four sorted-subset donors had higher generation probabilities than non-shared clonotypes.

At the deep level, the assay was run. In the authors' workflow: For the immunoSEQ data, sequences were junction-only without quality scores, so filtering differed. Profiled with immunoSEQ multiplex PCR; TCRdb holds only in-frame clones, not every one. That table supplies the V and J calls and clone size; D and trimming were determined from the DNA. Among fewer than 3 million clones listed, roughly 92% were seen once. The junction had 8 bases not matched to a gene; V was cut back by 0 bases and J by 6 bases. Germline V gives CDR1 SGHRS, CDR2 YFSETQ. CDR3 length: 16 amino acids. The sequencing sample was made of naive CD4+ T cells from PBMCs. The subset here: CD45RA+ positively selected. The chain recombines TRBV5-1 with TRBJ2-2, with 7 bases fitting TRBD2. This clonotype was sampled from a man in his late teens or twenties in good health. Some clones in this sample may be carry-over from other donors' samples. The CDR3 DNA reads TGCGCCAGCAGCTTGGCCTTGTCAGGGAGGGCCGGGGAGCTGTTTTTT. Translated, it gives CASSLALSGRAGELFF.